The 14 T cell receptor beta chains reported below all come from one sample, sequenced in a study of shared clonotypes between healthy human individuals. TCRdb's copy holds only in-frame clones and misses some; the assay was immunoSEQ multiplex PCR. The repertoire consists of about 2 million clones, with over 85% occurring once and the leading ten covering more than 0.1%. The sample consisted of naive CD4+ T cells sorted from blood. This sample's subset: CD45RA+ positively selected. These receptors all come from a man aged 18-30 years in good health.

Of note for this clone: Other DNA sequences in the same sample also yield this CDR3. The chain has TRBV6-1 and TRBJ1-5, with TRBD1 identical over 7 bases. The CDR3 contains 14 residues. CDR1 and CDR2 (germline): MNHNS, SASEGT. Trimming at V came to 6 bases and at J to 2 bases, leaving 4 bases not matched to a gene. CDR3 amino acids: CASRTGVGNQPQHF. CDR3 nucleotide sequence: TGTGCCAGCAGAACAGGGGTTGGCAATCAGCCCCAGCATTTT.

The rearrangement uses TRBV6-1 and TRBJ1-4; 7 bases align to TRBD1. The CDR3 is 15 amino acids. The germline V gene has CDR1 MNHNS and CDR2 SASEGT. The V segment lost 3 bases and the J segment 7 bases; nucleotides outside the gene matches: 8. The CDR3 sequence: CASSDQTGSAEKLFF. The CDR3 nucleotides read TGTGCCAGCAGTGACCAGACAGGGTCGGCTGAAAAACTGTTTTTT.

The rearrangement joins TRBV5-1 to TRBJ2-7, with 7 bases identical to TRBD1. The CDR3 totals 15 residues. Germline V gene data show CDR1 as SGHRS and CDR2 as YFSETQ. V trimming: 0 bases; J trimming: 2 bases; junction bases outside the gene matches: 5. CDR3 nucleotides: TGCGCCAGCAGCTTGGCCTCGGACAGGACCTACGAGCAGTACTTC. Translated: CASSLASDRTYEQYF. The full variable domain, its missing parts supplied by reference TRBV5-1 and TRBJ2-7, is KAGVTQTPRYLIKTRGQQVTLSCSPISGHRSVSWYQQTPGQGLQFLFEYFSETQRNKGNFPGRFSGRQFSNSRSEMNVSTLELGDSALYLCASSLASDRTYEQYFGPGTRLTVT.

The chain joins TRBV5-1 to TRBJ1-2; maybe TRBD1 (6 bases). The CDR3 is 14 amino acids. The V end was cut by 3 bases, the J end by 7 bases, with 16 bases between. Germline CDR1 is SGHRS and CDR2 is YFSETQ. CDR3 loop: CASSSVTGSAGYTF. CDR3 coding DNA: TGCGCCAGCAGCTCAGTTACAGGGTCGGCTGGCTACACCTTC.

The rearrangement uses TRBV6-1 and TRBJ1-2; TRBD1 agrees at 7 bases. With 2 bases clipped from V and 4 bases from J, the junction kept 7 bases outside the gene matches. This CDR3 comprises 15 residues. CDR1 and CDR2 from the germline V gene are MNHNS and SASEGT. The CDR3, as DNA: TGTGCCAGCAGTGAATGGGGACAGACAATCTATGGCTACACCTTC. Protein: CASSEWGQTIYGYTF.

This chain joins TRBV14 and TRBJ2-2; D is unclear. Per the germline V gene, CDR1 is SGHDN and CDR2 is FVKESK. The CDR3 consists of 16 residues. The V and J ends lost 3 bases and 0 bases respectively, with 11 bases between them. The CDR3 sequence is CASSQIRPANTGELFF. The DNA of the CDR3 is TGTGCCAGCAGCCAGATTCGCCCCGCGAACACCGGGGAGCTGTTTTTT.

The chain uses TRBV6-6 and TRBJ1-6; D unresolved. This CDR3 comprises 13 residues. Germline CDR1 and CDR2: MNHNY and SVGAGI (reference sequence). V gave up 7 bases and J gave up 7 bases, with 11 bases separating them. The CDR3, as DNA: TGTGCCAGCATCCAGAGTTCGAATTCACCCCTCCACTTT. Protein: CASIQSSNSPLHF.

The V gene is TRBV11-1, the J gene TRBJ2-5; D possibly corresponds to TRBD1 (6 bases). The CDR3 length is 13 residues. Germline CDR1 SGHAT, CDR2 FQDESV (reference sequence). Trimming shortened V by 5 bases and J by 5 bases, and 12 bases separated the two germline ends. CDR3 in DNA: TGTGCCAGCAGCCTCTCTCAGGGGGAGACCCAGTACTTC. This sequence encodes CASSLSQGETQYF.

CDR3 protein: CSVTFGIANTGELFF. The CDR3, as DNA: TGCAGCGTTACATTCGGGATAGCGAACACCGGGGAGCTGTTTTTT. The chain carries TRBV29-1 and TRBJ2-2; D may be TRBD2 (5 bases). Looked up from germline, CDR1 is SQVTM and CDR2 is ANQGSEA. This CDR3 contains 15 residues. Trimming cost V 5 bases and J 0 bases, with 13 bases left between them.

The chain links TRBV7-9 to TRBJ2-5, with 9 bases matching TRBD2. Germline trimming cut 2 bases from V and 5 bases from J; bases unmatched to any gene: 6. Germline V gene lookup returns CDR1 SEHNR and CDR2 FQNEAQ (reference sequence). The CDR3 contains 15 residues. The CDR3 protein is CASSLSGLASETQYF. The CDR3, as DNA: TGTGCCAGCAGCTTATCGGGACTAGCCTCGGAGACCCAGTACTTC. Full variable domain (outside the CDR3, taken from reference TRBV7-9 and TRBJ2-5): DTGVSQNPRHKITKRGQNVTFRCDPISEHNRLYWYRQTLGQGPEFLTYFQNEAQLEKSRLLSDRFSAERPKGSFSTLEIQRTEQGDSAMYLCASSLSGLASETQYFGPGTRLLVL.

The CDR3 reads CASSYSGSSYEQYF. The CDR3 DNA follows: TGCGCCAGCAGCTATAGCGGGAGCTCCTACGAGCAGTACTTC. This chain uses TRBV5-1 with TRBJ2-7, with 9 bases matching TRBD2. The ends lost 3 bases at V and 0 bases at J; junction bases unmatched: 1. Germline assignment: CDR1 SGHRS and CDR2 YFSETQ. The length of the CDR3 is 14 residues. The whole variable domain, filled in from reference TRBV5-1 and TRBJ2-7, reads KAGVTQTPRYLIKTRGQQVTLSCSPISGHRSVSWYQQTPGQGLQFLFEYFSETQRNKGNFPGRFSGRQFSNSRSEMNVSTLELGDSALYLCASSYSGSSYEQYFGPGTRLTVT.

The gene calls are TRBV10-3 and TRBJ1-1; 7 nucleotides agree with TRBD1. This CDR3 spans 13 amino acids. Trimming at V came to 5 bases and at J to 13 bases, leaving 13 bases not matched to a gene. Germline CDR1 reads ENHRY; CDR2 reads SYGVKD. CDR3 region: CAISPPGQRGVFF. CDR3 in DNA: TGTGCCATCAGTCCTCCGGGACAGAGGGGAGTTTTCTTT.

The chain carries TRBV6-6 and TRBJ2-1, with 11 positions matching TRBD2. V lost 5 bases to trimming and J lost 5 bases; unmatched junction nucleotides: 5. Germline assignment: CDR1 MNHNY and CDR2 SVGAGI (reference sequence). The CDR3 is 15 residues long. CDR3 region: CASSILAGGNNEQFF. CDR3 DNA: TGTGCCAGCAGTATCCTAGCGGGGGGCAACAATGAGCAGTTCTTC.

V usage is TRBV29-1 and J usage is TRBJ1-5; possible D gene TRBD1, 6 bases. This CDR3 has 13 residues. The V gene lost 6 bases and the J gene lost 5 bases, with 14 bases spanning the gap. In germline, CDR1 is SQVTM, CDR2 ANQGSEA. The CDR3 bases are TGCAGCGTGCTACAGGGTACGGATCAGCCCCAGCATTTT. Translated, it gives CSVLQGTDQPQHF.